A selection of T cell receptor beta chains follows, all from one sample in a study of T cell responses to AZD1222 COVID-19 vaccine. Sequenced by immunoSEQ multiplex PCR; TCRdb stores in-frame clones only, minus some. The repertoire holds around 200,000 clones, around 90% seen once, with more than 25% in the top ten. This material consisted of peripheral blood, taken 28 days after the second AZD1222 dose. All receptors come from an adult who received the AZD1222 COVID-19 vaccine. CDR3s include the opening cysteine and the closing phenylalanine or tryptophan. D genes are given only for firm matches. Clone size, where shown, is once, few, many, or a class for clones that have expanded.

d_call | j_call | clone_size | v_call | cdr3_nt | cdr3_aa
TRBD2 | TRBJ2-2 | . | TRBV7-2 | TGTGCCAGCAGCTTAGTTAGCGGGGCCGGGACCGGGGAGCTGTTTTTT | CASSLVSGAGTGELFF
. | TRBJ2-3 | once | TRBV30 | TGTGCCTGGAGTGTACGGGGCACCACAGATACGCAGTATTTT | CAWSVRGTTDTQYF
. | TRBJ1-2 | . | TRBV28 | TGTGCCAGCACGGGGGGATATGGCTACACCTTC | CASTGGYGYTF
. | TRBJ1-1 | . | TRBV24-1 | TGTGCCACCAGTGAGTCAGGAATGAACACTGAAGCTTTCTTT | CATSESGMNTEAFF
TRBD2 | TRBJ2-1 | . | TRBV4-1 | TGCGCCAGCAGCCAAGATTCGACTAGCGGGATATACAATGAGCAGTTCTTC | CASSQDSTSGIYNEQFF
. | TRBJ1-1 | . | TRBV28 | TGTGCCAGCAGTATCGACAAAGGGCGAGCTTTCTTT | CASSIDKGRAFF
. | TRBJ2-3 | once | TRBV13 | TGTGCCAGCAGCTCGGGGGCGGGGCGCACAGATACGCAGTATTTT | CASSSGAGRTDTQYF
. | TRBJ2-7 | . | TRBV12-2 | TGTGCAAGTCGCACGAGACAGGGGGTCCGCTACGAGCAGTACTTC | CASRTRQGVRYEQYF
. | TRBJ2-7 | . | TRBV10-1 | TGCGCCAGCAGTGAGGGCTACCCCCGGGAGCAGTACTTC | CASSEGYPREQYF
. | TRBJ2-1 | . | TRBV30 | TGTGCGGTGACTATTTACAATGAGCAGTTCTTC | CAVTIYNEQFF
. | TRBJ1-1 | few | TRBV6-5 | TGTGCCAGCAGTTCACAGGTTAACACTGAAGCTTTCTTT | CASSSQVNTEAFF
TRBD2 | TRBJ2-2 | . | TRBV7-2 | TGTGCCAGCAGCCAACCGAAGGGACTAGCGGGACTTAGCGGGGAGCTGTTTTTT | CASSQPKGLAGLSGELFF
. | TRBJ1-3 | . | TRBV7-2 | TGTGCCAGCAGCGTCAGAGGAAACACCATATATTTT | CASSVRGNTIYF
TRBD1 | TRBJ2-7 | . | TRBV28 | TGTGCCAGCAGTTCAACGGGACAGGGTTGGGGCTACGAGCAGTACTTC | CASSSTGQGWGYEQYF
. | TRBJ2-1 | . | TRBV24-1 | TGTGCCACGGGGGGAAGTCCCAGTGAGCAGTTCTTC | CATGGSPSEQFF
. | TRBJ2-7 | . | TRBV21-1 | TGTGCCAGCAGCAAAGGAGATCGGCTAGCGGGAAACTACGAGCAGTACTTC | CASSKGDRLAGNYEQYF